This TCR beta chain was observed in a study of T cells after yellow fever vaccination. This clonotype was seen repeatedly, ten times or more. Its matching antigen is unknown. Notes on the study in general: Post-booster repertoires again held most primary-vaccination clones (about 95% CD4, roughly 88% CD8).

Each CDR3 protein gets one entry after TCRdb re-called the 5' RACE reads with MiXCR. In the table there are about 210,000 distinct CDR3 sequences, about 3% of which are singletons. Germline V gene lookup returns CDR1 SGHNT and CDR2 YYREEE (reference sequence). V lost 3 bases and J 9 bases, leaving 11 bases between the germline ends. This CDR3 spans 12 amino acids. The source is a man younger than 35 who received the YFV17D yellow fever vaccine. The V gene is TRBV5-4, the J gene TRBJ2-3; no definite D call. The specimen comprised CD4+ T cells sorted from PBMCs, sampled 10 days after the yellow fever booster vaccination. CDR3: CASSSSEYTQYF. CDR3 coding DNA: TGTGCCAGCAGCTCCAGCGAGTACACGCAGTATTTT.